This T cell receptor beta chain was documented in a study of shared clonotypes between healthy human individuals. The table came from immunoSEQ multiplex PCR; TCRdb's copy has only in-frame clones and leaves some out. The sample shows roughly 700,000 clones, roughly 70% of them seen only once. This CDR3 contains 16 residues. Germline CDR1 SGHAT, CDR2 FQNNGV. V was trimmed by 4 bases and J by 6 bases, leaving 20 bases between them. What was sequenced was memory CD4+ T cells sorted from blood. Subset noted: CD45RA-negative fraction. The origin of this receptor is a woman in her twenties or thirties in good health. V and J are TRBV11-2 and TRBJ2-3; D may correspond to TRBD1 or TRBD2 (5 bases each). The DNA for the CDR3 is TGTGCCAGCAGCTGGGCCGGGACCGACCTTTCTGATACGCAGTATTTT. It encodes CASSWAGTDLSDTQYF.